This T cell receptor (beta chain) is drawn from a study of response to subunit inactivated influenza vaccine. General study findings and limits: Each seasonal flu vaccination may recruit only limited new T cells, authors suggested.

CDR3 size: 14 residues. Germline values: CDR1 LNHNV, CDR2 YYDKDF (reference sequence). V was trimmed by 1 base and J by 3 bases, leaving 8 bases between them. TCRdb called the RT-PCR reads again in MiXCR, with one record for every CDR3 protein. Altogether hundreds of thousands of distinct CDR3 sequences are present, 15% to 19% being singletons, with the ten largest covering 11%. Many counts were recorded for this clonotype. Its target is unknown. The sequencing used PBMCs from blood, collected 12 days after vaccination. The chain links TRBV15 to TRBJ2-3; TRBD2 might be the D (5 bases). The source is a middle-aged man who received an inactivated influenza vaccine. CDR3 amino acids: CATSRGGLTDTQYF. CDR3 sequence (DNA): TGTGCCACCAGCAGAGGAGGGCTTACAGATACGCAGTATTTT.